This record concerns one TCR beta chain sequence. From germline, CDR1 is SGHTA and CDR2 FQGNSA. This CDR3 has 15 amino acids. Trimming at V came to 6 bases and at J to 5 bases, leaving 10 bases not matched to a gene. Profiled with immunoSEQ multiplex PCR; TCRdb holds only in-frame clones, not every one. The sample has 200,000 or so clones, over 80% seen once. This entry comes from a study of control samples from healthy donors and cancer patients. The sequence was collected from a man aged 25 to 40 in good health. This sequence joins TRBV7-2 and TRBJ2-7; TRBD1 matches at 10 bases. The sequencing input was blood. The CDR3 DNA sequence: TGTGCCAGCAGTACTCCGGGACAGGGGTTCCACGAGCAGTACTTC. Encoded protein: CASSTPGQGFHEQYF. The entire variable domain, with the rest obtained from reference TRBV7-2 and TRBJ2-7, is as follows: GAGVSQSPSNKVTEKGKDVELRCDPISGHTALYWYRQSLGQGLEFLIYFQGNSAPDKSGLPSDRFSAERTGGSVSTLTIQRTQQEDSAVYLCASSTPGQGFHEQYFGPGTRLTVT.